Reported below is one T cell receptor beta chain. No cognate antigen has been identified for it. Base-call qualities are not available, and no considerably larger clone is one nucleotide away. The data were taken from a study of T-cell reconstitution after alpha-beta-depleted transplantation in children (dated by TCRdb to 2016 to 2017). With respect to the entire study: Using TCR repertoire profiling, the study followed T-cell immune reconstitution in a quantitative way in children after TCRalphabeta/CD19-depleted allogeneic hematopoietic cell transplantation.

Reading the label with the study, this specimen's treatment or condition is: allogeneic hematopoietic cell transplantation with graft depleted of TCRalphabeta T cells and CD19 B cells. TCRalphabeta/CD19-depleted allogeneic hematopoietic cell grafts were given to the transplant recipients, all of whom were children. General study outcomes and caveats: Apparently early alphabetaT-cell count recovery about two months after transplant reportedly relied on only several hundred rapidly expanded clones derived from non-depleted graft cells. The frequencies of hyperexpanded clones fell over the following months, and after one year, T-cell counts and TCRbeta diversity were mostly attributed to newly produced T cells. In some patients, high TCRbeta diversity at day 60 was attributed to recipient T cells and intrathymic progenitors that had survived conditioning.

From the cysteine up to the phenylalanine, the CDR3 has a length of 14 residues. The entry retains the CDR3 DNA only, 42 bases that are in frame from base 1. The germline V gene supplies CDR1 SQVTM and CDR2 ANQGSEA. The germline V end is reduced by 6 bases and the J end by 6 bases; junction bases left unmatched: 10. Receptor libraries were prepared by PCR. The sequencing machine was an Illumina HiSeq 2500. To normalize quantification of the TCRbeta repertoire, the TCR libraries were built with molecular barcoding that relied on unique molecular identifiers. TCRdb redid the processing of the public reads, applying fastp at Q25 and MiXCR, and retained in-frame beta chains. Rows with one shared CDR3 protein collapse into an entry with the most common genes and DNA. This sample has about 980,000 distinct CDR3 sequences in its table, and under 30% of those were observed once. 25% to 35% of the sample comes from the top ten.

The sequenced sample was PBMCs, mostly from graft donor cells, obtained 360 days after TCRalphabeta/CD19-depleted stem cell transplant. The sequence came from a boy under two years old who had a stem cell transplant for SCID, so the T cells may come from the graft donor. The chain links TRBV29-1 with TRBJ2-2; 7 bases in the junction line up with TRBD1. The CDR3 region has the sequence CSVAQGSGAGELFF. The DNA is TGCAGCGTGGCACAGGGGAGTGGAGCCGGGGAGCTGTTTTTT.